Listed below are T cell receptor beta chains from one sample, sequenced in a study of blood T cell repertoires in COVID-19. The assay was immunoSEQ multiplex PCR, and TCRdb's table has in-frame clones only and misses some. Here the sample spans 250,000 to 350,000 clones, 88% being singletons. Sequenced: PBMCs or T cells enriched from blood (not recorded which). The receptors come from a young woman who had recovered from COVID-19. Both conserved end residues are part of each CDR3. A D gene is named only where the DNA matches it firmly. A clone size is listed for some rows: how often the clone was seen (once, few, many), or a class if it is expanded.

clone_size	d_call	v_call	j_call	cdr3_aa	cdr3_nt
-	TRBD2	TRBV7-8	TRBJ2-5	CASSRTSGDQETQYF	TGTGCCAGCAGCCGGACTAGCGGGGACCAAGAGACCCAGTACTTC
-	-	TRBV28	TRBJ1-6	CASSYRPLYSPLHF	TGTGCCAGCAGTTACCGTCCGCTATATTCACCCCTCCACTTT
-	-	TRBV21-1	TRBJ2-1	CASSWREGEGEQFF	TGTGCCAGCAGTTGGAGGGAAGGGGAGGGTGAGCAGTTCTTC
-	-	TRBV10-2	TRBJ2-5	CASSGGETQYF	TGCGCCAGCAGCGGAGGGGAGACCCAGTACTTC
-	-	TRBV7-9	TRBJ2-7	CASSLGLDSSSYEQYF	TGTGCCAGCAGCTTAGGGTTAGACAGTAGCTCCTACGAGCAGTACTTC
-	-	TRBV5-1	TRBJ1-6	CASSPDSNSPLHF	TGCGCCAGCAGCCCTGACTCGAATTCACCCCTCCACTTT
-	-	TRBV27	TRBJ1-5	CASSFQYRSGNQPQHF	TGTGCCAGCAGTTTCCAATACAGGTCGGGCAATCAGCCCCAGCATTTT
-	-	TRBV12-3/TRBV12-4	TRBJ1-1	CASSSGFRTEAFF	TGTGCCAGCAGCTCAGGTTTTCGGACTGAAGCTTTCTTT
few	TRBD1	TRBV18	TRBJ1-3	CASSPGQHVFSGNTIYF	TGTGCCAGCTCACCGGGACAGCACGTCTTCTCTGGAAACACCATATATTTT
-	-	TRBV3-1/TRBV3-2	TRBJ1-6	CASSQDSYNSPLHF	TGTGCCAGCAGCCAAGACAGTTATAATTCACCCCTCCACTTT
-	TRBD1	TRBV4-3	TRBJ1-2	CASSQALDRDYGYTF	TGCGCCAGCAGCCAAGCATTGGACAGGGATTATGGCTACACCTTC
-	TRBD1	TRBV29-1	TRBJ1-3	CSVGLGTAGNTIYF	TGCAGCGTTGGCCTAGGGACAGCTGGAAACACCATATATTTT
few	-	TRBV12-3/TRBV12-4	TRBJ1-1	CASSLLRGAEAFF	TGTGCCAGCAGCTTGCTCAGGGGAGCTGAAGCTTTCTTT
-	-	TRBV28	TRBJ1-4	CASSFAVTNEKLFF	TGTGCCAGCAGTTTTGCAGTCACTAATGAAAAACTGTTTTTT
-	TRBD1	TRBV27	TRBJ1-5	CASSLSHTGGTQPQHF	TGTGCCAGCAGTTTATCGCATACAGGGGGCACCCAGCCCCAGCATTTT
-	TRBD2	TRBV24-1	TRBJ2-1	CATSDLDRGDEQFF	TGTGCCACCAGTGATTTGGATCGGGGGGATGAGCAGTTCTTC